This T cell receptor (beta chain) came from a study of blood T cells in healthy people across ages. The length of the CDR3 is 13 residues. Trimming cost V 3 bases and J 6 bases, with 10 bases left between them. The V gene's germline CDR1 is LGHNA and CDR2 YNFKEQ. For the second PCR, which ran for about 7 to 11 cycles, a sample-barcoded 5' primer and a J-beta primer mix were used. TCRdb fed the 5' RACE reads into MiXCR, producing one record per CDR3 protein. The data show about a million distinct CDR3 sequences, roughly 52% seen once. Turning to this clonotype: What it binds is unknown.

Study results and caveats: TCR beta diversity per million T cells fell roughly linearly with age. Naive CD4+ cell counts and diversity both ran higher in long-lived than in aged donors.

J is TRBJ2-3 and V is TRBV4-2; no definite D call. This sequence was found in a man aged 25 to 40 in good health. Source material: blood. The CDR3, as DNA: TGTGCCAGCAGCCAGGTAAAGGTTGATACGCAGTATTTT. Encoded protein: CASSQVKVDTQYF.